This T cell receptor (beta chain) was documented in a study of T cell changes during pregnancy in multiple sclerosis. This CDR3 is built from 17 residues. V shed 3 bases, J shed 7 bases, and the junction held 10 bases outside the gene matches. Germline V gives CDR1 SEHNR, CDR2 FQNEAQ (reference sequence). TCRdb's table, derived via immunoSEQ multiplex PCR, lists solely in-frame clones and lacks some. The sample records roughly 66,000 clones, around 92% being singletons. This material consisted of peripheral blood, taken in the first trimester of pregnancy. This chain links TRBV7-9 with TRBJ1-4, with TRBD1 identical over 11 bases. This TCR derives from a female donor with multiple sclerosis, enrolled in a pregnancy study. This CDR3 reads CASSFGGQGELGEKLFF. In nucleotides, the CDR3 is TGTGCCAGCAGCTTCGGGGGACAGGGGGAGTTGGGTGAAAAACTGTTTTTT.